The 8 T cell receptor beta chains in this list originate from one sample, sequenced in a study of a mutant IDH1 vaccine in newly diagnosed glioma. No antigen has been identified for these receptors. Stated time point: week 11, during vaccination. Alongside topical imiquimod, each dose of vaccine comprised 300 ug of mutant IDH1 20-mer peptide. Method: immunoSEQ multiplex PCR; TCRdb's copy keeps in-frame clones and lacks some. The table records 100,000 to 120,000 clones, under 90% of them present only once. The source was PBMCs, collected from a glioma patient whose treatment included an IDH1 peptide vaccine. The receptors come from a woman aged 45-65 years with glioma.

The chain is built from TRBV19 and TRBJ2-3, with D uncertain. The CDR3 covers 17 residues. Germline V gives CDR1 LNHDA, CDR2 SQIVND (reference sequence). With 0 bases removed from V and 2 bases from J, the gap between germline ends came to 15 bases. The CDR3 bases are TGTGCCAGTAGTATAGAGCCGACGGACGACCTCACAGATACGCAGTATTTT. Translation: CASSIEPTDDLTDTQYF.

The CDR3 region is CASSLGGAGTIYF. DNA for the CDR3: TGTGCCAGCAGTTTGGGGGGGGCTGGAACCATATATTTT. The genes are TRBV28 and TRBJ1-3, with D perhaps TRBD1 (6 bases). The CDR3 runs 13 residues. Germline assignment: CDR1 MDHEN and CDR2 SYDVKM. Trimming stripped 3 bases from V and 10 bases from J, with 13 bases between.

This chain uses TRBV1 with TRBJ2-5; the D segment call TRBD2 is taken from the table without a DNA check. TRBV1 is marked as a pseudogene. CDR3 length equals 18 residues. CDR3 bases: TGCACCAGCAGCCAAGACTCGACTAGCGGGAGGGCACGAGAGACCCAGTACTTC. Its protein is CTSSQDSTSGRARETQYF.

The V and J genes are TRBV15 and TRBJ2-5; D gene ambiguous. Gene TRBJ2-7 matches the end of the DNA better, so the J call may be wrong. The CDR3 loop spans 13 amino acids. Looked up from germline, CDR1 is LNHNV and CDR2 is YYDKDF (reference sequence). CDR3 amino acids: CATSRDRTYEQYF. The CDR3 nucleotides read TGTGCCACCAGCAGAGATCGGACCTACGAGCAGTACTTC.

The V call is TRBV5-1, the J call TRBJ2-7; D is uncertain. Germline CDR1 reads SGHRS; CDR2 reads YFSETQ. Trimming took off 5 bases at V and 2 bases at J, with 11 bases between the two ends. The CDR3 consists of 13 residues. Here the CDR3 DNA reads TGCGCCAGCAGATACGACATGACCTACGAGCAGTACTTC. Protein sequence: CASRYDMTYEQYF.

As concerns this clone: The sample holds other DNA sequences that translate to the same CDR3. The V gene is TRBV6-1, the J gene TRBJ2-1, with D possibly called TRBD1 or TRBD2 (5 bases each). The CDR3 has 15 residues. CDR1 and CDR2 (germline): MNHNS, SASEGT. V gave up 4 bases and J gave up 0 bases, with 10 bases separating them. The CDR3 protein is CASSVEGSSYNEQFF. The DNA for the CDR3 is TGTGCCAGCAGTGTAGAGGGGAGCTCCTACAATGAGCAGTTCTTC.

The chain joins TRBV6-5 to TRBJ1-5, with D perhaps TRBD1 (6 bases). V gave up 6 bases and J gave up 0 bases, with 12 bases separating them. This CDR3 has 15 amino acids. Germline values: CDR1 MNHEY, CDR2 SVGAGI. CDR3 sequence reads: CASRTDRYSNQPQHF. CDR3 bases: TGTGCCAGCAGGACTGACAGGTATAGCAATCAGCCCCAGCATTTT.

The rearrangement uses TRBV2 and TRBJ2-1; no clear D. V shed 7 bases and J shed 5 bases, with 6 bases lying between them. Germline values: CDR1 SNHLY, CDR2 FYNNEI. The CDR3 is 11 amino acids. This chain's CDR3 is CASNSDNEQFF. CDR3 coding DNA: TGTGCCAGCAATAGTGACAATGAGCAGTTCTTC.